This section outlines one T cell receptor beta chain sequence together with its context. Antigen unknown. The sample originates from a study of T cells in Graves' hyperthyroidism and ophthalmopathy. The study, taken as a whole, reports: Ophthalmopathy could be told apart from stable hyperthyroidism with a 13 V-J model. Among clonotypes expanded in thyroid above 0.001, most were also found in blood.

Germline V gene sequence: CDR1 SGHRS, CDR2 YFSETQ. The CDR3 totals 13 residues. V dropped 4 bases and J dropped 7; count of bases not matched to a gene: 3. Amplified TCR beta CDR3 regions came from RNA transcripts. First-round RT-PCR targeting the TCR CDR3 was performed with the HTBI primer set. TCRdb reanalysed the multiplex PCR reads using MiXCR and keeps one entry per CDR3 protein. This repertoire shows 490,000 or so distinct CDR3 sequences, approximately 48% found once; its top ten account for about 45%. Patients showing uncontrolled infection, other autoimmune disease, pregnancy or lactation were ineligible. The study based diagnoses on clinical symptoms, serum thyroxine and TRAb, thyroid ultrasound and orbital computed tomography.

The source is an adult woman with Graves' disease, either hyperthyroidism or ophthalmopathy (not recorded which). Sequenced material: peripheral blood or thyroid tissue (not recorded which). The chain is built from TRBV5-1 and TRBJ2-5; 11 bases are a match to TRBD1. The CDR3 coding sequence is TGCGCCAGCAGCGGGACAGGGGGAGGGACCCAGTACTTC. Amino acids: CASSGTGGGTQYF.